The present T cell receptor (beta chain) was sequenced within a study of control samples from healthy donors and cancer patients. V was clipped by 0 bases and J by 5 bases, with 7 bases between them. This CDR3 region has 13 residues. Per the germline V gene, CDR1 is MGHRA and CDR2 is YSYEKL. For this clone: Other nucleotide sequences from this sample produce the same CDR3.

Produced via immunoSEQ multiplex PCR; TCRdb's table is partial and in-frame only. The sample has around 79,000 clones, 93% seen once. V usage is TRBV4-1 and J usage is TRBJ1-1; D unclear. This receptor was taken from a woman aged 40 to 50 with lung cancer. Sequencing was carried out using PBMCs. The CDR3 loop reads CASSQDRGTEAFF. For the CDR3, the DNA is TGCGCCAGCAGCCAAGATCGAGGGACTGAAGCTTTCTTT.